This T cell receptor (beta chain) appears in the sequencing data of a study of cytomegalovirus exposure and HLA in healthy donors. About the study: Genotyping of 398 donors showed that 80% to 85% belonged to the Caucasian-associated ancestry cluster.

Worth noting for this clone: As yet, its antigen is unknown.

Both 60 Vbeta primers and 13 Jbeta primers went into the PCR. Sequenced by immunoSEQ multiplex PCR; TCRdb stores in-frame clones only, minus some. In the table there are approximately 140,000 clones, roughly 86% of which are singletons. The study, taken as a whole, reports: In an earlier analysis, about 87% or about 30%: the productive usage of most TCR beta V segments. Associated with cytomegalovirus, according to the listing, were 164 TCR beta chains.

Germline CDR1 LNHDA, CDR2 SQIVND (reference sequence). V shed 7 bases and J shed 5 bases, with 12 bases lying between them. This CDR3 has 13 amino acids. Sequenced: PBMCs. The clonotype was recovered from a woman aged 40 to 50 in good health and CMV-seronegative. This chain joins TRBV19 and TRBJ1-5; tentative D call: TRBD1 (5 bases). The CDR3 region has the DNA TGTGCCAGTAAGGGGTATCTCGATCAGCCCCAGCATTTT. Protein sequence: CASKGYLDQPQHF.